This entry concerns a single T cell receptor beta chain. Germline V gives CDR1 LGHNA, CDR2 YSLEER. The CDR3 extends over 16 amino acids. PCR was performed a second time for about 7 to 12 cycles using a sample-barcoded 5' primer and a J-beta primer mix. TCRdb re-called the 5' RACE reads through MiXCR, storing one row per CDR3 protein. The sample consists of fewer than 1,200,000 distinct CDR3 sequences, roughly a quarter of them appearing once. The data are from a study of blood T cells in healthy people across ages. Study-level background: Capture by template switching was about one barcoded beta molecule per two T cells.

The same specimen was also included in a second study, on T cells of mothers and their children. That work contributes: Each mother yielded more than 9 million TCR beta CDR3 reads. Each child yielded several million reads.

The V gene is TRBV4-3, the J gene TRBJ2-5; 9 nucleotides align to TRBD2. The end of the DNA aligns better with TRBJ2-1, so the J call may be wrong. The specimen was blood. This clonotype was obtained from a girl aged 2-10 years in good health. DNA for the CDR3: TGCGCCAGCAGCCCCTATAGCGGGAGTCTTAAAGATGAGCAGTTCTTC. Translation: CASSPYSGSLKDEQFF.